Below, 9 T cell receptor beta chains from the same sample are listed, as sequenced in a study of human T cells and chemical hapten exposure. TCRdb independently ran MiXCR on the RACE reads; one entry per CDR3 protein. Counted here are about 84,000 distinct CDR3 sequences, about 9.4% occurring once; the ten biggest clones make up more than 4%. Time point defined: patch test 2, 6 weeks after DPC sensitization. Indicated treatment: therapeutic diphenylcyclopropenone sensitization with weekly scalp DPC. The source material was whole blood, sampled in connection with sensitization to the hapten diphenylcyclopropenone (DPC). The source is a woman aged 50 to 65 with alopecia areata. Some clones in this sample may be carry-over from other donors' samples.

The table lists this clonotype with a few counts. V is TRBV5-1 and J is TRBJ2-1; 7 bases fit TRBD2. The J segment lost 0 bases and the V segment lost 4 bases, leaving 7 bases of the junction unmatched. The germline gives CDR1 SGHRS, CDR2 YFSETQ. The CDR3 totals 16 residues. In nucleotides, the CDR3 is TGCGCCAGCAGCGCTTCTAGCGGTAGCTCCTACAATGAGCAGTTCTTC. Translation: CASSASSGSSYNEQFF.

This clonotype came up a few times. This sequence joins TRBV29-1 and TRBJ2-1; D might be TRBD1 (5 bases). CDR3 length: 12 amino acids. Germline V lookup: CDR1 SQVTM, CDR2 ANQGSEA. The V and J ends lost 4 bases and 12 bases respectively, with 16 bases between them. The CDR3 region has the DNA TGCAGCGTTGGGAAAGGGGCCCTACTGCAGTTCTTC. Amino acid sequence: CSVGKGALLQFF.

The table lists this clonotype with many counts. CDR3 protein: CASSEGGRTEAFF. The DNA for the CDR3 is TGTGCCAGCAGTGAAGGGGGCAGGACTGAAGCTTTCTTT. The chain recombines TRBV2 with TRBJ1-1, with D perhaps TRBD1 (5 bases). Trimming took 1 base from V and 5 from J, leaving 8 bases between them. The CDR3 loop spans 13 amino acids. Germline loops: CDR1 SNHLY, CDR2 FYNNEI.

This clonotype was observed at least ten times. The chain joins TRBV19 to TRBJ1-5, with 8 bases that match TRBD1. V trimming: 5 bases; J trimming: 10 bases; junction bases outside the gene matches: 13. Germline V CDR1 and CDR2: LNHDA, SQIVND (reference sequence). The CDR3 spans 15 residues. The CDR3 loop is CASSLPGTGLFPQHF. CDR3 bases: TGTGCCAGTAGTCTTCCCGGGACAGGTTTATTCCCCCAGCATTTT.

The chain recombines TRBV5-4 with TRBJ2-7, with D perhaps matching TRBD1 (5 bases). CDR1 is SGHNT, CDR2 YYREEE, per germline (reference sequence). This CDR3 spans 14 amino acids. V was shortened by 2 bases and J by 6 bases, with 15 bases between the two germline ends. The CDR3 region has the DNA TGTGCCAGCAGCTTTCAGGGTATTCCACTCGAGCAGTACTTC. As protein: CASSFQGIPLEQYF.

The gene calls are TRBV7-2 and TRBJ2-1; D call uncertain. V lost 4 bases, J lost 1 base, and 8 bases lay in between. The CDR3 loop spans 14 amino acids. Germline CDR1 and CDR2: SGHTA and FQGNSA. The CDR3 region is CASSSHTSYNEQFF. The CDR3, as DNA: TGTGCCAGCAGCTCCCACACATCCTACAATGAGCAGTTCTTC.

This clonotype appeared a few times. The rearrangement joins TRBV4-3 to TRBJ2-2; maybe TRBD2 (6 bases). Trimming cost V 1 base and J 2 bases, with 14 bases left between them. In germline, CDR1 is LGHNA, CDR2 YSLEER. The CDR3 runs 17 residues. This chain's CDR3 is CASSQVVRRDNTGELFF. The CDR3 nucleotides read TGCGCCAGCAGCCAAGTTGTTCGGCGGGATAACACCGGGGAGCTGTTTTTT.

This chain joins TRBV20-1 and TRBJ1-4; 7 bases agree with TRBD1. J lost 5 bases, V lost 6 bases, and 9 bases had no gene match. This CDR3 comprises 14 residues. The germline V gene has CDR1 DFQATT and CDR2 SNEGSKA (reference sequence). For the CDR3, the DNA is TGCAGTGCGCCAGGGGGTAACGCGAATGAAAAACTGTTTTTT. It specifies CSAPGGNANEKLFF.

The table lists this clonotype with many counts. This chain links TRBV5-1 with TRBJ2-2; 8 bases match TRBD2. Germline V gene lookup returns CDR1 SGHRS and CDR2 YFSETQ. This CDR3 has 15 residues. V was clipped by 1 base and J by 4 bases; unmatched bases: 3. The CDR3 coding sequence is TGCGCCAGCAGCTTGAATGCGGGAGGCACCGGGGAGCTGTTTTTT. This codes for CASSLNAGGTGELFF.